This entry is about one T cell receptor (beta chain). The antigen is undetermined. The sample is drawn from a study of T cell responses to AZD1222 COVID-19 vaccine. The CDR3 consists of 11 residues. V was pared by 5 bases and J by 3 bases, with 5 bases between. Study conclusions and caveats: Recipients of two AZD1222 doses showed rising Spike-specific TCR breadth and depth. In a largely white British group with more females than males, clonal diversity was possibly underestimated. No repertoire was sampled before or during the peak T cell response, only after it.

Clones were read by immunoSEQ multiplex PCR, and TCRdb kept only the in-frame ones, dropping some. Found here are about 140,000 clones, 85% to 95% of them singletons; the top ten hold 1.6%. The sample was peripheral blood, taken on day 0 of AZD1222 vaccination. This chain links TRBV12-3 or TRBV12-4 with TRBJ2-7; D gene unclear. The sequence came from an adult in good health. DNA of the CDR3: TGTGCCAGCAGTCAGAACTACGAGCAGTACTTC. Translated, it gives CASSQNYEQYF.